These 8 T cell receptor beta chains originate from one sample sequenced in a study of blood T cell repertoires in COVID-19. The repertoire was sequenced with immunoSEQ multiplex PCR; TCRdb's copy has only in-frame clones and lacks some. The data contain about 180,000 clones, roughly 81% of them singletons. The sequencing sample was made of peripheral blood. The receptors come from a woman older than 75 with COVID-19, enrolled during active disease.

V gene TRBV4-2 combines with J gene TRBJ2-3; 10 nucleotides match TRBD2. CDR1 is LGHNA, CDR2 YNFKEQ, per germline. The CDR3 loop spans 17 amino acids. V dropped 0 bases and J dropped 4; count of bases not matched to a gene: 7. The CDR3 nucleotides read TGTGCCAGCAGCCAAGATGGAGAGCGGGGGGGCCCAGATACGCAGTATTTT. Residues: CASSQDGERGGPDTQYF.

The rearrangement joins TRBV10-3 to TRBJ1-2; D possibly corresponds to TRBD1 (5 bases). The CDR3 contains 15 residues. Trimming shortened V by 6 bases and J by 6 bases, and 20 bases separated the two germline ends. From germline, CDR1 is ENHRY and CDR2 SYGVKD. The CDR3 spells CAISDPAEGTDGYTF. The CDR3, as DNA: TGTGCCATCAGCGATCCGGCGGAGGGGACCGATGGCTACACCTTC.

The gene calls are TRBV20-1 and TRBJ2-7; a weak D match, TRBD1 (6 bases). Germline assignment: CDR1 DFQATT and CDR2 SNEGSKA (reference sequence). This CDR3 spans 13 amino acids. The V gene lost 3 bases and the J gene lost 7 bases, with 16 bases spanning the gap. The CDR3 region has the DNA TGCAGTGCTAGTGCCCGAGGGGGACGGGAGCAGTACTTC. Amino acid sequence: CSASARGGREQYF.

This clone was seen only once. The CDR3: CASSFQAFTEAFF. In nucleotides, the CDR3 is TGTGCCAGCAGTTTTCAGGCGTTCACTGAAGCTTTCTTT. The rearrangement joins TRBV27 to TRBJ1-1; the D is unclear. Germline loops: CDR1 MNHEY, CDR2 SMNVEV (reference sequence). The CDR3 spans 13 residues. V was cut by 3 bases and J by 4 bases, with 9 bases left in between.

The chain is built from TRBV15 and TRBJ1-5, with no clear D. The CDR3 consists of 14 residues. Trimming took off 1 base at V and 5 bases at J, with 9 bases between the two ends. Germline CDR1 LNHNV, CDR2 YYDKDF (reference sequence). CDR3 amino acids: CATSRALRDQPQHF. CDR3 nucleotide sequence: TGTGCCACCAGCAGAGCACTTCGGGATCAGCCCCAGCATTTT.

The chain employs TRBV3-1 (or the pseudogene TRBV3-2) and TRBJ2-2; 7 bases align to TRBD1. Looked up from germline, CDR1 is LGHDT and CDR2 is YNNKEL (reference sequence). The CDR3 runs 15 residues. With V trimmed by 5 bases and J by 3 bases, 6 bases remained unmatched. The DNA for the CDR3 is TGTGCCAGCAGCTTAACGGGACAGTACACCGGGGAGCTGTTTTTT. Translated: CASSLTGQYTGELFF.

The CDR3 bases are TGTGCCTGGAGTCTGACAGGGGGATCTTCACCCCTCCACTTT. The encoded protein is CAWSLTGGSSPLHF. This chain joins TRBV30 and TRBJ1-6; 9 positions agree with TRBD1. CDR3 length: 14 residues. CDR1 and CDR2 (germline): GTSNPN, SVGIG (reference sequence). V lost 2 bases to trimming and J lost 9 bases; unmatched junction nucleotides: 5. The full variable domain, its missing parts supplied by reference TRBV30 and TRBJ1-6, is SQTIHQWPATLVQPVGSPLSLECTVEGTSNPNLYWYRQAAGRGLQLLFYSVGIGQISSEVPQNLSASRPQDRQFILSSKKLLLSDSGFYLCAWSLTGGSSPLHFGNGTRLTVT.

The genes are TRBV2 and TRBJ2-1; TRBD1 matches at 7 bases. The J segment lost 1 base and the V segment lost 6 bases, leaving 12 bases of the junction unmatched. Germline V gene lookup returns CDR1 SNHLY and CDR2 FYNNEI. The CDR3 loop spans 17 amino acids. CDR3 protein: CASSPLYRGPSYNEQFF. CDR3 bases: TGTGCCAGCAGCCCCCTTTACAGGGGACCTTCCTACAATGAGCAGTTCTTC.